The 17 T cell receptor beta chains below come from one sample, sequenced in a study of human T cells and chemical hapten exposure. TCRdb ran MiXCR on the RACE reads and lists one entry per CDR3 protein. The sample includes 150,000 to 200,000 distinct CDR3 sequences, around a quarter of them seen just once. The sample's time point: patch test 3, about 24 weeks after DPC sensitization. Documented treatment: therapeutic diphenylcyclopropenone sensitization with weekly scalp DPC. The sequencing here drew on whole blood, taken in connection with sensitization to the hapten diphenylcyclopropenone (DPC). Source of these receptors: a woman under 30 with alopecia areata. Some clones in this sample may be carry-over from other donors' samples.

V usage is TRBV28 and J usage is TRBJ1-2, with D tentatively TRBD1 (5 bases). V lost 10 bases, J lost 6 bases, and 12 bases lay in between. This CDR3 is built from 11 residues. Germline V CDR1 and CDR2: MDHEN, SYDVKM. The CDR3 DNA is TGTGCCAACTTAGCGGGGGATGGCTACACCTTC. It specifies CANLAGDGYTF.

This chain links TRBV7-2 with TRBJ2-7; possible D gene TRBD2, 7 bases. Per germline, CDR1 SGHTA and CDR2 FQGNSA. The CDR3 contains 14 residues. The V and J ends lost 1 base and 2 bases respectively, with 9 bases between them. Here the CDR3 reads CASSLGGGPYEQYF. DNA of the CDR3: TGTGCCAGCAGCTTAGGGGGGGGCCCCTACGAGCAGTACTTC.

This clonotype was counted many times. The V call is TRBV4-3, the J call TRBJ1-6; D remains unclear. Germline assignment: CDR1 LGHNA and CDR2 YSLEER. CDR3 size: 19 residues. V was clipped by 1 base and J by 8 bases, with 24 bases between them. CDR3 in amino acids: CASSQGWSEGLWKDSPLHF. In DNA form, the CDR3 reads TGCGCCAGCAGCCAAGGTTGGTCGGAAGGTCTCTGGAAAGATTCACCCCTCCACTTT.

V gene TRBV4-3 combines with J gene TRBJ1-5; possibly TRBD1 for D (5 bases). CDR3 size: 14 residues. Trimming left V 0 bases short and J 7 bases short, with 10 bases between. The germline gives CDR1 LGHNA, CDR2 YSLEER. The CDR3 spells CASSQDRGGQPQHF. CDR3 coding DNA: TGCGCCAGCAGCCAAGATCGGGGCGGGCAGCCCCAGCATTTT.

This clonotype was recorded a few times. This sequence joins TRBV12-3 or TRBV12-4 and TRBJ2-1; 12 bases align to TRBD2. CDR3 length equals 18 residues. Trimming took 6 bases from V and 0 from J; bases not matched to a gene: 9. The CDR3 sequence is CASSTTGLAGYSYNEQFF. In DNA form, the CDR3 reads TGTGCCAGCAGCACCACCGGACTAGCGGGGTACTCCTACAATGAGCAGTTCTTC.

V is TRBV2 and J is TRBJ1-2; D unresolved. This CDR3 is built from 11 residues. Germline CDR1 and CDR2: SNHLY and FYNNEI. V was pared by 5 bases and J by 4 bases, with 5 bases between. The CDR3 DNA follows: TGTGCCAGCAGTCCGCTCTATGGCTACACCTTC. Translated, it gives CASSPLYGYTF.

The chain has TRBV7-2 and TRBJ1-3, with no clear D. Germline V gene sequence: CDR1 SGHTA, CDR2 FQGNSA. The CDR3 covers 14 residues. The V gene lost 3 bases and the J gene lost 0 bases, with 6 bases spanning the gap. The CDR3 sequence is CASSFQNSGNTIYF. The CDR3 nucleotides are TGTGCCAGCAGCTTTCAAAACTCTGGAAACACCATATATTTT.

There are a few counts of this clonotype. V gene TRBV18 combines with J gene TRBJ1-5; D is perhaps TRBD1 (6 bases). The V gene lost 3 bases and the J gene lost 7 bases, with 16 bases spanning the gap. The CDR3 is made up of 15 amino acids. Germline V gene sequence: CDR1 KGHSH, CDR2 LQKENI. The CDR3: CASSPFKQGLQPQHF. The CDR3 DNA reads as TGTGCCAGCTCACCGTTCAAACAGGGATTGCAGCCCCAGCATTTT.

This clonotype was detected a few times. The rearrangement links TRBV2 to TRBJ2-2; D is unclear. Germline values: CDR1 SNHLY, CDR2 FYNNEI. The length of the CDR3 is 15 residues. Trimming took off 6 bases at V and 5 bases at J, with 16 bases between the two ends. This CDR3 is CASRLDRRRTGELFF. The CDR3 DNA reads TGTGCCAGCAGGTTGGACCGACGGAGAACCGGGGAGCTGTTTTTT.

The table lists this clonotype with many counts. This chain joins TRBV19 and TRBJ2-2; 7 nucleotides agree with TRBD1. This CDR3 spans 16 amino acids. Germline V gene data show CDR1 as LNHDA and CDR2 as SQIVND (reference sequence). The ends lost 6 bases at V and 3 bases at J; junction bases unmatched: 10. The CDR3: CASSRDRGADTGELFF. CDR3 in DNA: TGTGCCAGTAGCCGGGACAGAGGAGCGGACACCGGGGAGCTGTTTTTT. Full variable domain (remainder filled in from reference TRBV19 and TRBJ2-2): DGGITQSPKYLFRKEGQNVTLSCEQNLNHDAMYWYRQDPGQGLRLIYYSQIVNDFQKGDIAEGYSVSREKKESFPLTVTSAQKNPTAFYLCASSRDRGADTGELFFGEGSRLTVL.

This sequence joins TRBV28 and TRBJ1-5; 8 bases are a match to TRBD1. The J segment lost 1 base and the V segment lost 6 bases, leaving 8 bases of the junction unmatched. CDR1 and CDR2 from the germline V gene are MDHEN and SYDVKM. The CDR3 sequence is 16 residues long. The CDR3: CASRPTGVWSNQPQHF. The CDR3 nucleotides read TGTGCCAGCAGACCGACAGGGGTTTGGAGCAATCAGCCCCAGCATTTT.

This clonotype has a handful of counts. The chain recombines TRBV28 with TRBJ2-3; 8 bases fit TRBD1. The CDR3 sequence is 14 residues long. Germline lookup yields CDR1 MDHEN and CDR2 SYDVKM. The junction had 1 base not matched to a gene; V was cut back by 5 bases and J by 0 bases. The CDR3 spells CASSGDRSTDTQYF. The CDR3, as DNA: TGTGCCAGCAGTGGGGACAGGAGCACAGATACGCAGTATTTT.

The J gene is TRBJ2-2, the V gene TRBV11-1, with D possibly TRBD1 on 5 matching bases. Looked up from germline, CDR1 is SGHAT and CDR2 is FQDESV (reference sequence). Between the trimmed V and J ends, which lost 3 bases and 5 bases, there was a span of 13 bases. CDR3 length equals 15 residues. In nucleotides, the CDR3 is TGTGCCAGCAGCTTCCAGGGAATTCGGACCGGGGAGCTGTTTTTT. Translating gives CASSFQGIRTGELFF.

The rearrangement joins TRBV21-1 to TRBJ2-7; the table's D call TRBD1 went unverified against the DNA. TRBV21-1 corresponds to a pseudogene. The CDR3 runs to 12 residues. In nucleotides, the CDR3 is TGTGCCAGCACCCAGGGGCCCTACGAGCAGTACTTC. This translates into CASTQGPYEQYF.

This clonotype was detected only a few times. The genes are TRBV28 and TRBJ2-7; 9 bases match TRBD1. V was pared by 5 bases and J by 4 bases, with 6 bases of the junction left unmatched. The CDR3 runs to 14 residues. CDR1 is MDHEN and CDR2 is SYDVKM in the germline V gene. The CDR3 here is CASSKTTGGYEQYF. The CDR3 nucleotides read TGTGCCAGCAGTAAAACGACAGGGGGTTACGAGCAGTACTTC.

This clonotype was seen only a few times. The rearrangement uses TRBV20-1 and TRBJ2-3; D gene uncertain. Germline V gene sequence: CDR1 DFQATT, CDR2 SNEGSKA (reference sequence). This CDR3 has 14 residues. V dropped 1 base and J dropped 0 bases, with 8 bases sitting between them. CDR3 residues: CSARVWISTDTQYF. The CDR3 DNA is TGCAGTGCTAGAGTGTGGATAAGCACAGATACGCAGTATTTT.

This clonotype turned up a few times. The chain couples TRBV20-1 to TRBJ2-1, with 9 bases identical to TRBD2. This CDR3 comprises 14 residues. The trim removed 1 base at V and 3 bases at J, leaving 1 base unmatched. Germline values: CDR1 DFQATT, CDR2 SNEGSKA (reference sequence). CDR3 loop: CSARGTSVYNEQFF. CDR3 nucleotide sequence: TGCAGTGCTAGAGGGACTAGCGTCTACAATGAGCAGTTCTTC.